The clone carrying this T cell receptor (beta chain) counts as medium-sized. The data stem from a study of T cell changes during pregnancy in multiple sclerosis. Germline V lookup: CDR1 GTSNPN, CDR2 SVGIG (reference sequence). The CDR3 consists of 14 residues. Trimming removed 1 base at V and 4 bases at J, with 13 bases between. The repertoire was sequenced with immunoSEQ multiplex PCR; TCRdb's copy has only in-frame clones and lacks some. The data show about 45,000 clones, roughly nine tenths seen once. The receptor's source is a female donor with multiple sclerosis, enrolled in a pregnancy study. Material: CD4+ T cells from peripheral blood mononuclear cells, obtained in the first trimester of pregnancy. This chain uses TRBV30 with TRBJ1-1; weak D call: TRBD1 (5 bases). CDR3 amino acids: CAWSALGRGTEAFF. The CDR3 DNA reads as TGTGCCTGGAGTGCCCTGGGGCGGGGCACTGAAGCTTTCTTT.